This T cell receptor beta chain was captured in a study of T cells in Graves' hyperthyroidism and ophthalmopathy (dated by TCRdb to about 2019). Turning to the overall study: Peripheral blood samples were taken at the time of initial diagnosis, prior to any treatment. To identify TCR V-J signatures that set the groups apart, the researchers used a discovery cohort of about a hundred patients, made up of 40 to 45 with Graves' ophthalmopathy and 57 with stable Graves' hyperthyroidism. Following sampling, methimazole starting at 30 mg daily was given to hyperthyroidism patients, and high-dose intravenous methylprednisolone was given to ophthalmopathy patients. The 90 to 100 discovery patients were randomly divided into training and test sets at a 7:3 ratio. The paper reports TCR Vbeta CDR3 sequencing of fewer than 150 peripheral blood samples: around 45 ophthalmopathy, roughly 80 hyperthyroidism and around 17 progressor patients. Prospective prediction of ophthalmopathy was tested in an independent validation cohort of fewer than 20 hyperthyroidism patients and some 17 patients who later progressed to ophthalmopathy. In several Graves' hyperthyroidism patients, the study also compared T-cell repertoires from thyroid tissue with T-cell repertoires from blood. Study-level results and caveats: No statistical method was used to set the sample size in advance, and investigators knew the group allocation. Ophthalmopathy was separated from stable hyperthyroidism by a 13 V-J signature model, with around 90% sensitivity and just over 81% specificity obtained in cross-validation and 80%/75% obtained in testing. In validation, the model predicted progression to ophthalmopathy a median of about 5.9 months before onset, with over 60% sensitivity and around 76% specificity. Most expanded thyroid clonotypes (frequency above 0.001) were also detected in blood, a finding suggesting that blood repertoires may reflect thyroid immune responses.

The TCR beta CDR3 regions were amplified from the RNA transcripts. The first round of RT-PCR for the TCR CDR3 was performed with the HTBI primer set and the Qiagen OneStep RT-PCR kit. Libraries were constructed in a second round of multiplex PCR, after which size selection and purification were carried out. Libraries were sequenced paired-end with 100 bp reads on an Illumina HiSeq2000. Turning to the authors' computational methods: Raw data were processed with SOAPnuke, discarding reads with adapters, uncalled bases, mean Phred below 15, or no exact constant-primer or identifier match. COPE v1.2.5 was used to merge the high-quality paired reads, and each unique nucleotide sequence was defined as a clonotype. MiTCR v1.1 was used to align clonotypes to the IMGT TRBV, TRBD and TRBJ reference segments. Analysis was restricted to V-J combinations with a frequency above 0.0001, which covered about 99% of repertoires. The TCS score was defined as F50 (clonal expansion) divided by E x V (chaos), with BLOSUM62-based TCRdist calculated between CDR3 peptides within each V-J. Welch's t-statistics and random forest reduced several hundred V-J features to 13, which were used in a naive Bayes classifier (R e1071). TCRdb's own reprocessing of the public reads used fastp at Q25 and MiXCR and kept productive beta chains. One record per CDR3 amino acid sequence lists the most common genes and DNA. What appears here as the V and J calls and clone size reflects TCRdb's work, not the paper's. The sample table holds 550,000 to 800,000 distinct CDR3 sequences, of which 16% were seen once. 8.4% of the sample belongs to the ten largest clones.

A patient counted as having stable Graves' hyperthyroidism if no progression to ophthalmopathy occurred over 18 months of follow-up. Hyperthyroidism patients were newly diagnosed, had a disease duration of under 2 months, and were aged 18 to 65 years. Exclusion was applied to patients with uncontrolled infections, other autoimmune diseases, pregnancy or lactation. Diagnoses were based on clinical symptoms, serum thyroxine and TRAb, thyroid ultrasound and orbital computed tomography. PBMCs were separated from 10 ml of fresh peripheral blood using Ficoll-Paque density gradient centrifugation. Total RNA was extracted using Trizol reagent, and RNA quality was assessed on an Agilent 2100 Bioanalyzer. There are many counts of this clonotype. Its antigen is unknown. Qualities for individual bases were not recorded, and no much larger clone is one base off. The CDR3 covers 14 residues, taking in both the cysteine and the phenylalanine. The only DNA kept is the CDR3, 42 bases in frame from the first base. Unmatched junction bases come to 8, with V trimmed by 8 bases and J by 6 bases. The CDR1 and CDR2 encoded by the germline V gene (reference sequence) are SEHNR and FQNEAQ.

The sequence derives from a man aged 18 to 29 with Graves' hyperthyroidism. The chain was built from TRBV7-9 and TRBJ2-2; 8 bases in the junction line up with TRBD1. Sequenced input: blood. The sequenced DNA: TGTGCCAGCTCCGGGACAGGAGGAGCCGGGGAGCTGTTTTTT. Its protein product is CASSGTGGAGELFF.